The 29 T cell receptor beta chains given below trace back to one sample, sequenced in a study of CD8+CD57+ T cells in acquired aplastic anemia. It was genomic DNA that served as the template for profiling TCR beta VDJ and CDR3. Each CDR3 protein gets one entry after TCRdb re-called the reads with MiXCR. The data hold about 140,000 distinct CDR3 sequences, with 35% to 50% observed a single time. Sequencing was carried out using sorted CD4+, CD8+, or CD8+CD57+ T cells (not recorded which) from PBMCs. The receptors derive from a human donor in good health, serving as a control.

The chain carries TRBV7-8 and TRBJ2-5; D tentatively fits TRBD1 or TRBD2 (6 bases each). V was clipped by 3 bases and J by 4 bases, with 9 bases between them. Germline CDR1 SGHVS, CDR2 FQNEAQ. The CDR3 loop spans 13 amino acids. CDR3 DNA sequence: TGTGCCAGCAGCTTCGAGGGGGGAGAGACCCAGTACTTC. It translates to CASSFEGGETQYF.

As concerns this clonotype: With a much larger clone just one base away, this may be a read error. The chain has TRBV3-1 and TRBJ1-1; the D gene is possibly TRBD1 (6 bases). This CDR3 region has 15 residues. Germline V CDR1 and CDR2: LGHDT, YNNKEL (reference sequence). V dropped 1 base and J dropped 0 bases, with 9 bases sitting between them. CDR3: CASSQVGTLNTEAFF. For the CDR3, the DNA is TGTGCCAGCAGCCAAGTCGGGACACTGAACACTGAAGCTTTCTTT.

V is TRBV5-8 and J is TRBJ1-2, with 8 bases matching TRBD1. The V gene's germline CDR1 is SGHTS and CDR2 YDEGEE. The CDR3 contains 14 residues. V shed 5 bases and J 4 bases; nucleotides not matched to a gene: 7. CDR3 sequence: CASRRTGGIYGYTF. CDR3 DNA sequence: TGTGCCAGCAGGCGCACAGGGGGTATCTATGGCTACACCTTC.

This clonotype was picked up many times. The chain joins TRBV20-1 to TRBJ1-5; tentatively, D is TRBD1 (5 bases). The CDR3 is 16 amino acids. Germline V gene lookup returns CDR1 DFQATT and CDR2 SNEGSKA (reference sequence). The V end was cut by 3 bases, the J end by 1 base, with 16 bases between. The CDR3 region is CSASALGATSNQPQHF. The CDR3 DNA follows: TGCAGTGCTAGTGCCCTCGGGGCTACAAGCAATCAGCCCCAGCATTTT.

This clonotype was counted many times. The chain employs TRBV20-1 and TRBJ1-5, with D unclear. Trimming took off 6 bases at V and 0 bases at J, with 15 bases between the two ends. CDR1 and CDR2 from the germline V gene are DFQATT and SNEGSKA (reference sequence). The length of the CDR3 is 15 residues. This CDR3 is CSAAKGSYSNQPQHF. The DNA of the CDR3 is TGCAGTGCCGCCAAAGGGAGTTATAGCAATCAGCCCCAGCATTTT.

The chain combines TRBV5-8 with TRBJ1-2; no firm D call. Germline V gene data show CDR1 as SGHTS and CDR2 as YDEGEE. This CDR3 comprises 14 residues. Between the trimmed V and J ends, which lost 3 bases and 2 bases, there was a span of 11 bases. For the CDR3, the DNA is TGTGCCAGCAGCTCCCGGACGGGCAACTATGGCTACACCTTC. Translating gives CASSSRTGNYGYTF.

The rearrangement links TRBV6-5 to TRBJ1-4; D unclear. V was clipped by 0 bases and J by 4 bases, with 6 bases between them. This CDR3 region has 14 residues. Germline V CDR1 and CDR2: MNHEY, SVGAGI. DNA for the CDR3: TGTGCCAGCAGTTACTCGTACCGTAATGAAAAACTGTTTTTT. This gives the protein CASSYSYRNEKLFF.

J is TRBJ2-7 and V is TRBV5-1; no firm D call. The CDR3 runs 14 residues. V lost 0 bases, J lost 2 bases, and 9 bases lay in between. CDR1 and CDR2 from the germline V gene are SGHRS and YFSETQ. In DNA form, the CDR3 reads TGCGCCAGCAGCTTGGCTCGTGGGCCCTACGAGCAGTACTTC. Amino acids: CASSLARGPYEQYF.

This clonotype was recorded at least ten times. This chain joins TRBV4-2 and TRBJ2-1; the D is unclear. The CDR3 is 14 amino acids. Trimming cost V 5 bases and J 10 bases, with 18 bases left between them. Per the germline V gene, CDR1 is LGHNA and CDR2 is YNFKEQ. CDR3 coding DNA: TGTGCCAGCAGCTCCTATGGCCAGGACGCCGAGCAGTTCTTC. Its protein product is CASSSYGQDAEQFF.

This clonotype was detected a few times. This chain uses TRBV5-8 with TRBJ2-1; D is undetermined. V was clipped by 1 base and J by 6 bases, with 11 bases between them. Germline lookup yields CDR1 SGHTS and CDR2 YDEGEE. The CDR3 covers 14 residues. The CDR3 region is CASSLINRPNEQFF. CDR3 in DNA: TGTGCCAGCAGCTTGATTAATCGCCCCAATGAGCAGTTCTTC.

The chain combines TRBV25-1 with TRBJ1-6; D might be TRBD1 (5 bases). The CDR3 consists of 14 residues. Between the trimmed V and J ends, which lost 3 bases and 7 bases, there was a span of 10 bases. Germline V gene sequence: CDR1 MGHDK, CDR2 SYGVNS. CDR3 residues: CASSEGDRNSPLHF. The CDR3 bases are TGTGCCAGCAGTGAGGGGGATCGGAATTCACCCCTCCACTTT.

Regarding this clonotype: An end of the junction does not agree with germline; a read error may underlie this. The chain joins TRBV18 to TRBJ2-3, with 10 bases lining up with TRBD2. Germline V gene sequence: CDR1 KGHSH, CDR2 LQKENI. The CDR3 runs to 15 residues. This CDR3 reads CTSSPTASGGRRQYF. CDR3 nucleotide sequence: TGTACCAGCTCACCAACGGCTAGCGGGGGCCGGCGGCAGTATTTT.

This clonotype was seen at least ten times. This chain connects TRBV19 to TRBJ1-5; TRBD1 agrees at 7 bases. Germline V gene lookup returns CDR1 LNHDA and CDR2 SQIVND (reference sequence). This CDR3 spans 16 amino acids. With 4 bases clipped from V and 0 bases from J, the junction kept 6 bases outside the gene matches. CDR3 nucleotides: TGTGCCAGTAGTAGAGGGGGACAGTATAGCAATCAGCCCCAGCATTTT. It encodes CASSRGGQYSNQPQHF.

V is TRBV20-1 and J is TRBJ1-2, with 10 bases identical to TRBD1. J gave up 7 bases and V 4 bases, and 9 bases lay outside the gene matches. Germline-derived CDR1 and CDR2 are DFQATT and SNEGSKA (reference sequence). The CDR3 spans 14 residues. The DNA for the CDR3 is TGCAGTGCTACCGCCGGGACAGGGGTGGCTGGCTACACCTTC. Translation gives CSATAGTGVAGYTF.

As to this clonotype: The junction does not match germline at one end; this may be a read error. The DNA for the CDR3 is TGCGCCATCAAATCGGACAGGGGGCGTACAGATACGCGGTATTTT. Translation gives CAIKSDRGRTDTRYF. The rearrangement links TRBV10-3 to TRBJ2-3; 11 bases line up with TRBD1. The CDR3 extends over 15 amino acids. Germline values: CDR1 ENHRY, CDR2 SYGVKD.

This clonotype was seen a few times. The chain is built from TRBV18 and TRBJ2-5; 9 nucleotides align to TRBD2. CDR1 is KGHSH and CDR2 is LQKENI in the germline V gene. This CDR3 is 13 amino acids long. The ends lost 6 bases at V and 3 bases at J; junction bases unmatched: 2. CDR3 residues: CASSASGEETQYF. DNA of the CDR3: TGTGCCAGCTCGGCTAGCGGGGAAGAGACCCAGTACTTC.

This clonotype turned up a few times. The genes are TRBV3-1 and TRBJ1-2; 8 nucleotides agree with TRBD1. Germline CDR1 LGHDT, CDR2 YNNKEL (reference sequence). The CDR3 contains 17 residues. The V segment lost 1 base and the J segment 2 bases; nucleotides outside the gene matches: 9. The CDR3 here is CASSQVTEQGGNYGYTF. CDR3 nucleotides: TGTGCCAGCAGCCAAGTGACCGAACAGGGGGGCAACTATGGCTACACCTTC.

V and J are TRBV5-5 and TRBJ1-4, with D perhaps TRBD1 (5 bases). CDR3 length: 15 residues. In germline, CDR1 is SGHKS, CDR2 YYEKEE (reference sequence). The V and J ends lost 0 bases and 8 bases respectively, with 14 bases between them. The CDR3 here is CASSLGGFRSEKLFF. For the CDR3, the DNA is TGTGCCAGCAGCTTGGGGGGGTTCCGATCGGAAAAACTGTTTTTT. Using reference TRBV5-5 and TRBJ1-4 for the parts outside the CDR3, the full variable domain is DAGVTQSPTHLIKTRGQQVTLRCSPISGHKSVSWYQQVLGQGPQFIFQYYEKEERGRGNFPDRFSARQFPNYSSELNVNALLLGDSALYLCASSLGGFRSEKLFFGSGTQLSVL.

This clonotype was counted between two and nine times. CDR3 nucleotides: TGTGCCAGCAGCTTGGCGTACAAGCGGGGGGCGGGGGAGACCCAGTACTTC. Protein: CASSLAYKRGAGETQYF. This chain links TRBV5-6 with TRBJ2-5; 9 positions match TRBD2. Looked up from germline, CDR1 is SGHDT and CDR2 is YYEEEE. After removal of 0 bases from V and 5 bases from J, the junction contained 11 bases not matched to a gene. The CDR3 loop spans 17 amino acids.

This clonotype appeared a few times. A read error may be the cause here, since a much bigger clone is one base away. Since no conserved phenylalanine or tryptophan closes the CDR3, a read error is the likely cause. The chain is built from TRBV20-1 and TRBJ2-7; D is possibly TRBD1 (6 bases). CDR1 is DFQATT, CDR2 SNEGSKA, per germline (reference sequence). V was cut by 2 bases and J by 6 bases, with 17 bases left in between. This CDR3 contains 14 residues. The DNA of the CDR3 is TGCAGTGCTAGATCAACAGGGATTTTGGCCGAGCAGTACTCC. This sequence encodes CSARSTGILAEQYS.

Notes on this clonotype: Just one base apart from a much larger clone, this may be a read error. V usage is TRBV3-1 and J usage is TRBJ1-1; D remains ambiguous. The CDR3 length is 14 residues. CDR1 is LGHDT and CDR2 is YNNKEL in the germline V gene (reference sequence). In DNA form, the CDR3 reads TGTGCCAGCAGCCTCGACGCAAGGAACACTGAAGCTCTCTTT. Amino acids: CASSLDARNTEALF.

A single count supports this clonotype. This sequence joins TRBV20-1 and TRBJ1-1, with 8 bases identical to TRBD1. The CDR3 is 13 residues long. The germline V gene encodes CDR1 DFQATT and CDR2 SNEGSKA (reference sequence). The V segment lost 4 bases and the J segment 4 bases; nucleotides outside the gene matches: 5. This CDR3 is CSANGQGGTEAFF. The CDR3 DNA is TGCAGTGCTAATGGACAGGGCGGCACTGAAGCTTTCTTT.

This clonotype was detected ten times or more. Germline and junction disagree at one end, which may indicate a read error. The rearrangement uses TRBV19 and TRBJ1-3; D not resolved. The CDR3 has 15 residues. Germline CDR1 reads LNHDA; CDR2 reads SQIVND (reference sequence). This CDR3 is CASSLDASSGNTIYF. In DNA form, the CDR3 reads TGTGCCAGTAGTTTAGACGCCTCATCTGGAAACACCATATATTTT.

A note on this clonotype: Just one base apart from a much larger clone, this may be a read error. V usage is TRBV6-4 and J usage is TRBJ2-3, with D hard to call. Germline V gene sequence: CDR1 MRHNA, CDR2 SNTAGT. The CDR3 loop spans 12 amino acids. V was shortened by 8 bases and J by 5 bases, with 11 bases between the two germline ends. CDR3 region: CASPKRRDTQYF. DNA for the CDR3: TGTGCCAGCCCTAAAAGGCGAGATACGCAGTATTTT.

The V call is TRBV29-1, the J call TRBJ2-7; 9 bases match TRBD1. Germline V CDR1 and CDR2: SQVTM, ANQGSEA. The CDR3 spans 13 residues. With V trimmed by 3 bases and J by 4 bases, 4 bases remained unmatched. The CDR3 spells CSVDLGQGYEQYF. The CDR3 nucleotides are TGCAGCGTTGATCTGGGACAGGGTTACGAGCAGTACTTC.

The V gene is TRBV15, the J gene TRBJ2-7; D may be TRBD1 (5 bases). The CDR3 is 14 residues long. Per the germline V gene, CDR1 is LNHNV and CDR2 is YYDKDF (reference sequence). V dropped 2 bases and J dropped 3 bases, with 11 bases sitting between them. CDR3 sequence reads: CATSRNPGFYEQYF. The CDR3, as DNA: TGTGCCACCAGCAGAAATCCAGGGTTCTACGAGCAGTACTTC.

The chain links TRBV15 to TRBJ2-7, with D perhaps TRBD2 (6 bases). CDR1 LNHNV and CDR2 YYDKDF come from the germline V gene (reference sequence). CDR3 length: 16 residues. V dropped 5 bases and J dropped 0 bases, with 17 bases sitting between them. The CDR3 is CATSAHRDGSSYEQYF. Here the CDR3 DNA reads TGTGCCACCAGCGCCCACCGGGACGGGAGCTCCTACGAGCAGTACTTC.

Regarding this clonotype: A much larger clonotype is one base distant, so this may be a read error. The DNA for the CDR3 is TGCGCCAGCAGCCAAGGGGACGGGGAAAAACTGTCTTTT. As protein: CASSQGDGEKLSF. This chain uses TRBV4-1 with TRBJ1-4; a possible D gene is TRBD1 (5 bases). There are 13 residues in the CDR3. Germline lookup yields CDR1 MGHRA and CDR2 YSYEKL.

This clonotype was counted many times. This chain links TRBV2 with TRBJ2-7; 7 bases are shared with TRBD1. The CDR3 is 13 residues long. Germline V gene data show CDR1 as SNHLY and CDR2 as FYNNEI. Trimming cost V 6 bases and J 4 bases; bases outside gene matches: 6. This CDR3 reads CASRDRTRYEQYF. The DNA of the CDR3 is TGTGCCAGCAGGGACAGGACCCGGTACGAGCAGTACTTC.